This T cell receptor (beta chain) is from a study of blood T cell repertoires in COVID-19. Study details: T cells, B-cell-depleted T cells, or PBMCs provided the cDNA or gDNA that served as material.

This clone was picked up one time. Trimming took 1 base from V and 5 from J; bases not matched to a gene: 3. CDR1 is SGHTA, CDR2 FQGNSA, per germline. The CDR3 length is 15 residues. Only in-frame clones appear in the TCRdb table, and some are missing; sequencing was by immunoSEQ multiplex PCR. Of around 170,000 clones listed, about 87% are singletons. The chain combines TRBV7-2 with TRBJ2-2; 8 bases agree with TRBD2. The TCR originated in a man in his sixties with acute or convalescent COVID-19. Sequencing was carried out using peripheral blood. DNA for the CDR3: TGTGCCAGCAGCTTAGTCGCGGGGGGAACCGGGGAGCTGTTTTTT. Protein: CASSLVAGGTGELFF.